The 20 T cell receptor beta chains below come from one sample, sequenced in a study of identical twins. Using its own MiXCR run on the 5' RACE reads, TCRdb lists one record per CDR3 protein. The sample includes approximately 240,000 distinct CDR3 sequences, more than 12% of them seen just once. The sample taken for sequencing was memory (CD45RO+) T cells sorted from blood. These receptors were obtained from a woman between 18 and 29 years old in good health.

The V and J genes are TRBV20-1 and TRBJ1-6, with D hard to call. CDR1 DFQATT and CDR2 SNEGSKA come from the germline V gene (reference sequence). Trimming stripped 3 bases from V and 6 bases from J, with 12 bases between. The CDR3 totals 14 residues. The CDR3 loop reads CSASRAGVNSPLHF. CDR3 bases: TGCAGTGCTAGTAGGGCCGGGGTTAATTCACCCCTCCACTTT.

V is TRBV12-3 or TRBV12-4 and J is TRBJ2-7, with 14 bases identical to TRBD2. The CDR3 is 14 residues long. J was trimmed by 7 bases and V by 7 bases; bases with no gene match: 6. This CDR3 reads CASIRLAGGGEQYF. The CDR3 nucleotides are TGTGCCAGCATTCGACTAGCGGGAGGGGGGGAGCAGTACTTC.

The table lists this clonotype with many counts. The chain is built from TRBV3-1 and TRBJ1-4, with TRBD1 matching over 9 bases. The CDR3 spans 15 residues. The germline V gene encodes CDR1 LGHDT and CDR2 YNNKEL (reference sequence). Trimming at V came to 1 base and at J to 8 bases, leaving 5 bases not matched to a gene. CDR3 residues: CASSQVDRGIEKLFF. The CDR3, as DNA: TGTGCCAGCAGCCAAGTTGACAGGGGGATCGAAAAACTGTTTTTT.

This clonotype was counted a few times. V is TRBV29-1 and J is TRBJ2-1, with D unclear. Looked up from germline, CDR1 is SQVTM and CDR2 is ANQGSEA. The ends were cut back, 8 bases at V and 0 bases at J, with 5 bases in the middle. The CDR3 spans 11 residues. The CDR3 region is CSLTSYNEQFF. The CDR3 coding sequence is TGCAGCCTTACCTCCTACAATGAGCAGTTCTTC.

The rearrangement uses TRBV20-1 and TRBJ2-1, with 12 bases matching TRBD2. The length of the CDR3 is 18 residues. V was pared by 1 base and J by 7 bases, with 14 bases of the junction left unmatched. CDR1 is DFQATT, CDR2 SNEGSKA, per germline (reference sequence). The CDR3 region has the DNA TGCAGTGCTAGAGCCGCGCTAGCGGGGGGGACCACGGGGAATGAGCAGTTCTTC. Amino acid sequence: CSARAALAGGTTGNEQFF.

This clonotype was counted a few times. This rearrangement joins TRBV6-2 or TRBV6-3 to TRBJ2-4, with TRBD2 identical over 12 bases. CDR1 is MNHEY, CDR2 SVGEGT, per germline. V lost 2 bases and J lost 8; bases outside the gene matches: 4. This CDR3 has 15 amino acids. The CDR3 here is CASSYATSGSDIQYF. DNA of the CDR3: TGTGCCAGCAGTTACGCGACTAGCGGGAGTGACATTCAGTACTTC.

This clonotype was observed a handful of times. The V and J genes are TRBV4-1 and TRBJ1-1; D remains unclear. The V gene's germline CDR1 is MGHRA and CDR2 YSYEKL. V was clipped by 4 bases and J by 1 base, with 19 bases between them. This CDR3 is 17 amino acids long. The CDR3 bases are TGCGCCAGCAGCCTAAAGTCGGTTGTGGTAGGGAACACTGAAGCTTTCTTT. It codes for CASSLKSVVVGNTEAFF.

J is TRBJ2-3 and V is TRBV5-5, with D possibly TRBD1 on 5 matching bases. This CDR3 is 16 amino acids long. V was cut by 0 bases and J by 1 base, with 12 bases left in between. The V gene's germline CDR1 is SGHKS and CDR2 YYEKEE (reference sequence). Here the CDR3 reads CASSLGQGMGTDTQYF. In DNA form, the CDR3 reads TGTGCCAGCAGCTTGGGGCAGGGAATGGGCACAGATACGCAGTATTTT.

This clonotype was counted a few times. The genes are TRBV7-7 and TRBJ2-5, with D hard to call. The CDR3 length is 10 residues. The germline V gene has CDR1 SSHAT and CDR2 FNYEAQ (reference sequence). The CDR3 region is CAVQRETQYF. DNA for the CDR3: TGTGCAGTTCAACGAGAGACCCAGTACTTC.

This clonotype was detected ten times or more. For the CDR3, the DNA is TGCGCCAGCAGCCCGGACGGGACTTATGGCTACACCTTC. Its translation is CASSPDGTYGYTF. This chain connects TRBV5-1 to TRBJ1-2; D perhaps matches TRBD1 (5 bases). Trimming took off 4 bases at V and 5 bases at J, with 12 bases between the two ends. The CDR3 spans 13 residues. Germline-derived CDR1 and CDR2 are SGHRS and YFSETQ.

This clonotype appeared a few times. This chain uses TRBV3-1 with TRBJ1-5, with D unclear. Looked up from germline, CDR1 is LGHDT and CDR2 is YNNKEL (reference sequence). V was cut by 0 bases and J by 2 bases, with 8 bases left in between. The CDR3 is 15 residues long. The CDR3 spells CASSQDLTRNQPQHF. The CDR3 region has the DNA TGTGCCAGCAGCCAAGATTTGACACGCAATCAGCCCCAGCATTTT.

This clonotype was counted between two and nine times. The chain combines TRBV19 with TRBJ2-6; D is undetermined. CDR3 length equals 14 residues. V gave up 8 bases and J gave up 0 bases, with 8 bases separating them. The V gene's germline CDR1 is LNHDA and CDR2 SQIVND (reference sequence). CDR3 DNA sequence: TGTGCCAGTGGCGTGGGCTCTGGGGCCAACGTCCTGACTTTC. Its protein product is CASGVGSGANVLTF. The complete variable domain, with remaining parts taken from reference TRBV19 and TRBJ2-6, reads DGGITQSPKYLFRKEGQNVTLSCEQNLNHDAMYWYRQDPGQGLRLIYYSQIVNDFQKGDIAEGYSVSREKKESFPLTVTSAQKNPTAFYLCASGVGSGANVLTFGAGSRLTVL.

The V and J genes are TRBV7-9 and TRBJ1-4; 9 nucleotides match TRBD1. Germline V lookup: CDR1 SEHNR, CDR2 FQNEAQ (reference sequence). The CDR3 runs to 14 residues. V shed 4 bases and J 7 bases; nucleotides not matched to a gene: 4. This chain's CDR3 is CASSSWTGVEKLFF. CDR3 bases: TGTGCCAGCAGCTCCTGGACAGGGGTTGAAAAACTGTTTTTT.

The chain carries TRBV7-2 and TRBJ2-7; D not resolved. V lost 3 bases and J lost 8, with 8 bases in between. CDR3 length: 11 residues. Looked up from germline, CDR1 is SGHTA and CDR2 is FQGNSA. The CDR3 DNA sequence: TGTGCCAGCAGCTTCCGAGCGCAGCAGTACTTC. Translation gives CASSFRAQQYF.

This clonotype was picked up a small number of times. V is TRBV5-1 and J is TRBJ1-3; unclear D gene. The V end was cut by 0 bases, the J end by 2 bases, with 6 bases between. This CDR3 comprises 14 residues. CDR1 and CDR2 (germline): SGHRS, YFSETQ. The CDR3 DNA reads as TGCGCCAGCAGCTTGGGACGTCCTGGAAACACCATATATTTT. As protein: CASSLGRPGNTIYF.

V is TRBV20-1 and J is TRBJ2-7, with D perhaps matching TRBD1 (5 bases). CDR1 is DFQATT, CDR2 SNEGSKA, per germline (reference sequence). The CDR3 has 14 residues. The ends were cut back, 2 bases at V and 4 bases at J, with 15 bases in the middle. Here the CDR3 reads CSARRLQESYEQYF. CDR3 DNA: TGCAGTGCTAGACGATTACAGGAAAGTTACGAGCAGTACTTC.

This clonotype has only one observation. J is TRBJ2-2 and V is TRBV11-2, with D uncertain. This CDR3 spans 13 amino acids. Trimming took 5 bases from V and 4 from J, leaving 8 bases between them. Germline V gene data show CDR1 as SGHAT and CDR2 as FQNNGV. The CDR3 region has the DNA TGTGCCAGCAGCCTTCGAACCACCGGGGAGCTGTTTTTT. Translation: CASSLRTTGELFF.

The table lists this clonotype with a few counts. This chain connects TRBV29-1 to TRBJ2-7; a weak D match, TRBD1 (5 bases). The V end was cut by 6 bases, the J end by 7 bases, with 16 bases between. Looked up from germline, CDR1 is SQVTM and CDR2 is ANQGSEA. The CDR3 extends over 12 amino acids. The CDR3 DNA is TGCAGCGTCAGGTCGGCAGGGATAGAGCAGTACTTC. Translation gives CSVRSAGIEQYF.

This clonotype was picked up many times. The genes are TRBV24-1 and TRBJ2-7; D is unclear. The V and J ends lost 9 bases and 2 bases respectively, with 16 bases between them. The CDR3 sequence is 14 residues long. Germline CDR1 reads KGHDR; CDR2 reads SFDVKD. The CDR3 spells CATSDRNPPYEQYF. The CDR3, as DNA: TGTGCCACCTCCGATCGAAATCCTCCCTACGAGCAGTACTTC.

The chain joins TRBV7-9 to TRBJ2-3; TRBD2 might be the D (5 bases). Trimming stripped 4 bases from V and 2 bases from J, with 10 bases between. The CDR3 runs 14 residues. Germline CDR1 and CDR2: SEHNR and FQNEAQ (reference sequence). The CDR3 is CASSSGLHTDTQYF. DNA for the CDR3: TGTGCCAGCAGCTCAGGACTGCACACAGATACGCAGTATTTT. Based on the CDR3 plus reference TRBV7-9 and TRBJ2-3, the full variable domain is DTGVSQNPRHKITKRGQNVTFRCDPISEHNRLYWYRQTLGQGPEFLTYFQNEAQLEKSRLLSDRFSAERPKGSFSTLEIQRTEQGDSAMYLCASSSGLHTDTQYFGPGTRLTVL.